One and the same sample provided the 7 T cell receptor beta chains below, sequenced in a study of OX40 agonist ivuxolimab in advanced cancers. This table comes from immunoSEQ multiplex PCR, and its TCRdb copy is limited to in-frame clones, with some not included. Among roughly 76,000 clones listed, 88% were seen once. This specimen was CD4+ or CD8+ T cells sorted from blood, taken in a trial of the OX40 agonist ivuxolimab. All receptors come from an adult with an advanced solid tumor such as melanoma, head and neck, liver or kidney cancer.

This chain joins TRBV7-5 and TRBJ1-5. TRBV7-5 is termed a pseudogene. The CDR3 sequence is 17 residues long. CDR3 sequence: CARSLVRPRECNQPQHF. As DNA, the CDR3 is TGTGCCAGAAGCCTCGTAAGGCCCCGGGAGTGCAATCAGCCCCAGCATTTT.

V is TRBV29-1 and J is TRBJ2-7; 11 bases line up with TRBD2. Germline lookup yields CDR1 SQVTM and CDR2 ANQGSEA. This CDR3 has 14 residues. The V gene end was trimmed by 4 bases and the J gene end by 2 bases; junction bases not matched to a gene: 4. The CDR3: CSVAGLAGTYEQYF. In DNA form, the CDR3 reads TGCAGCGTTGCCGGACTAGCGGGCACCTACGAGCAGTACTTC.

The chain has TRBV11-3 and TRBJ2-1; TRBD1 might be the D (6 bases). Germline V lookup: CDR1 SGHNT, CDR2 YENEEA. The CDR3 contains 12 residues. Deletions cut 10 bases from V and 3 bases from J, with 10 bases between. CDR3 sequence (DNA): TGTGCCACAACAGGGAACTACAATGAGCAGTTCTTC. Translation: CATTGNYNEQFF.

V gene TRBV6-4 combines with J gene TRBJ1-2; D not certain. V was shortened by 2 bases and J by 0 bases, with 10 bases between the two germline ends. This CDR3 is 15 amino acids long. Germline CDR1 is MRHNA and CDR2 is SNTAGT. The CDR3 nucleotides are TGTGCCAGCAGTGACGGTGGTGGTTCTAACTATGGCTACACCTTC. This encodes CASSDGGGSNYGYTF.

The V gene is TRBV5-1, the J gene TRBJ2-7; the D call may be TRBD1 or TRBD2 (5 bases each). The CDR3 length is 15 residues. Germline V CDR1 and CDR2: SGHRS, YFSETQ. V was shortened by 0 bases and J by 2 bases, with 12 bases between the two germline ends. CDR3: CASSLAGTETYEQYF. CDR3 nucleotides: TGCGCCAGCAGCTTGGCCGGGACGGAGACCTACGAGCAGTACTTC.

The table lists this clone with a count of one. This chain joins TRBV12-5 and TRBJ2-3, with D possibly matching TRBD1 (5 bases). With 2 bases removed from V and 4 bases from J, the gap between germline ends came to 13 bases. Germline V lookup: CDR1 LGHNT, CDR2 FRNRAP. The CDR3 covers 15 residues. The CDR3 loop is CASGLPSGPADTQYF. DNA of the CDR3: TGTGCTAGTGGTTTGCCATCAGGGCCCGCAGATACGCAGTATTTT.

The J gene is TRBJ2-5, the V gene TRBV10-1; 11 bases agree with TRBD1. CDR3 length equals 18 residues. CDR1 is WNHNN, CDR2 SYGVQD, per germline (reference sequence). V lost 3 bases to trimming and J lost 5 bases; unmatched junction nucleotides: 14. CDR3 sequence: CASSEGLGQGVLCETQYF. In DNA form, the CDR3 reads TGCGCCAGCAGTGAAGGGTTGGGACAGGGGGTCCTTTGCGAGACCCAGTACTTC.